The present T cell receptor beta chain was sequenced within a study of fetal regulatory T cell absence and autoimmunity. Study conclusions and caveats: TRB gene family usage was broadly similar in cord blood and pancreas. In IPEX syndrome, oligoclonal enrichment was read as supporting prenatal antigen-driven autoimmunity in the pancreas.

The assay was run at survey level. The data were produced by immunoSEQ multiplex PCR, yet TCRdb's version contains in-frame clones alone and is incomplete. The profile covers some 87,000 clones, with approximately 79% appearing a single time and roughly 2% taken by the ten largest. V lost 4 bases and J 1 base, leaving 8 bases between the germline ends. The CDR3 loop spans 15 amino acids. Germline lookup yields CDR1 MNHEY and CDR2 SMNVEV (reference sequence). On this clone itself: The antigen remains undetermined.

This TCR was recovered from a male donor with IPEX syndrome. Sequences were obtained from pancreas tissue. The rearrangement links TRBV27 to TRBJ2-6; D remains ambiguous. In DNA, the CDR3 is TGTGCCAGCAGTTCCCTCAATTCTGGGGCCAACGTCCTGACTTTC. Translating it yields CASSSLNSGANVLTF.